The 27 T cell receptor beta chains in this list originate from one sample, sequenced in a study of blood T cell repertoires in COVID-19. Here immunoSEQ multiplex PCR was the method, and the copy in TCRdb shows in-frame clones only, minus some. The data contain roughly 200,000 clones, 84% of them singletons. The source material was peripheral blood. The receptors were sampled from a woman between 65 and 79 years old with active or convalescent COVID-19.

This clone was observed a few times. The V and J genes are TRBV19 and TRBJ2-2; possible D gene TRBD2, 5 bases. The CDR3 has 15 residues. The V gene's germline CDR1 is LNHDA and CDR2 SQIVND (reference sequence). The V gene lost 1 base and the J gene lost 5 bases, with 11 bases spanning the gap. For the CDR3, the DNA is TGTGCCAGTAGTATAGGGTCCTGGAGGACCGGGGAGCTGTTTTTT. As protein: CASSIGSWRTGELFF. The full variable domain, completed using reference TRBV19 and TRBJ2-2, is DGGITQSPKYLFRKEGQNVTLSCEQNLNHDAMYWYRQDPGQGLRLIYYSQIVNDFQKGDIAEGYSVSREKKESFPLTVTSAQKNPTAFYLCASSIGSWRTGELFFGEGSRLTVL.

V gene TRBV6-1 combines with J gene TRBJ2-1; tentative D call: TRBD1 (5 bases). Per the germline V gene, CDR1 is MNHNS and CDR2 is SASEGT. V lost 2 bases to trimming and J lost 6 bases, with 11 bases between them. The length of the CDR3 is 14 residues. The CDR3: CASSEIRGFNEQFF. Written as DNA, the CDR3 is TGTGCCAGCAGTGAAATTAGGGGATTCAATGAGCAGTTCTTC.

The chain carries TRBV5-1 and TRBJ2-3; tentative D call: TRBD2 (6 bases). Germline lookup yields CDR1 SGHRS and CDR2 YFSETQ. The V end lost 3 bases, the J end lost 4 bases, and 18 bases lay between the germline ends. The CDR3 is 16 residues long. The CDR3 sequence: CASSSVFLGGADTQYF. The CDR3, as DNA: TGCGCCAGCAGCTCCGTATTCCTCGGAGGGGCAGATACGCAGTATTTT.

The rearrangement links TRBV2 to TRBJ2-5, with 10 nucleotides matching TRBD1. The CDR3 is made up of 15 amino acids. V dropped 7 bases and J dropped 3; count of bases not matched to a gene: 8. CDR1 and CDR2 (germline): SNHLY, FYNNEI. Here the CDR3 reads CASTLDRGLEETQYF. The CDR3 coding sequence is TGTGCCAGCACTCTAGACAGGGGGCTGGAAGAGACCCAGTACTTC.

This chain connects TRBV29-1 to TRBJ2-2; D is possibly TRBD2 (6 bases). The V gene's germline CDR1 is SQVTM and CDR2 ANQGSEA. Trimming took off 0 bases at V and 4 bases at J, with 12 bases between the two ends. The CDR3 has 15 amino acids. The CDR3 loop is CSVEDPSDSTGELFF. The DNA for the CDR3 is TGCAGCGTTGAAGACCCTAGCGACTCCACCGGGGAGCTGTTTTTT.

CDR3 sequence: CASSVATGTGLGNTEAFF. Here the CDR3 DNA reads TGTGCCAGCAGCGTAGCTACGGGGACAGGGCTCGGGAACACTGAAGCTTTCTTT. The V gene is TRBV9, the J gene TRBJ1-1; 9 nucleotides agree with TRBD1. The CDR3 length is 18 residues. V trimming: 0 bases; J trimming: 1 base; junction bases outside the gene matches: 10. Per germline, CDR1 SGDLS and CDR2 YYNGEE.

The gene calls are TRBV20-1 and TRBJ2-4; 8 nucleotides match TRBD2. The CDR3 covers 13 residues. Germline V gives CDR1 DFQATT, CDR2 SNEGSKA (reference sequence). J was trimmed by 7 bases and V by 3 bases; bases with no gene match: 5. As DNA, the CDR3 is TGCAGTGCTAGTAGCGGGACCGGGAACATTCAGTACTTC. Its protein is CSASSGTGNIQYF.

V usage is TRBV2 and J usage is TRBJ1-4, with TRBD1 matching 8 bases. Looked up from germline, CDR1 is SNHLY and CDR2 is FYNNEI. V shed 9 bases and J 7 bases; nucleotides not matched to a gene: 7. There are 13 residues in the CDR3. The CDR3 spells CASLTGETEKLFF. As DNA, the CDR3 is TGTGCCAGTCTGACAGGGGAAACTGAAAAACTGTTTTTT.

This clone was counted a few times. The chain combines TRBV19 with TRBJ2-1; the D gene is possibly TRBD2 (7 bases). The CDR3 runs 14 residues. Trimming cost V 7 bases and J 2 bases, with 12 bases left between them. Germline loops: CDR1 LNHDA, CDR2 SQIVND (reference sequence). CDR3 amino acids: CASKRDTAYNEQFF. Here the CDR3 DNA reads TGTGCCAGTAAGCGGGACACAGCCTACAATGAGCAGTTCTTC.

The chain is built from TRBV28 and TRBJ2-2; D perhaps matches TRBD1 (6 bases). Trimming took off 5 bases at V and 3 bases at J, with 22 bases between the two ends. Looked up from germline, CDR1 is MDHEN and CDR2 is SYDVKM. The CDR3 sequence is 18 residues long. The CDR3 nucleotides read TGTGCCAGCAGTAGAATGGTAGGGGGAGTCCGTGACACCGGGGAGCTGTTTTTT. Translating it yields CASSRMVGGVRDTGELFF. Full variable domain (missing parts from reference TRBV28 and TRBJ2-2): DVKVTQSSRYLVKRTGEKVFLECVQDMDHENMFWYRQDPGLGLRLIYFSYDVKMKEKGDIPEGYSVSREKKERFSLILESASTNQTSMYLCASSRMVGGVRDTGELFFGEGSRLTVL.

V and J are TRBV15 and TRBJ2-1; TRBD2 might be the D (5 bases). Looked up from germline, CDR1 is LNHNV and CDR2 is YYDKDF (reference sequence). Trimming took 3 bases from V and 9 from J, leaving 12 bases between them. The CDR3 has 13 amino acids. Written as DNA, the CDR3 is TGTGCCACCAGCAGCAGAACTAGTGCTGAGCAGTTCTTC. Protein sequence: CATSSRTSAEQFF.

The chain links TRBV7-3 to TRBJ2-1; no definite D call. Trimming cost V 5 bases and J 0 bases, with 14 bases left between them. Germline assignment: CDR1 SGHTA and CDR2 FQGTGA. The CDR3 spans 16 residues. The CDR3 sequence is CASSQKRLSSYNEQFF. CDR3 DNA: TGTGCCAGCAGCCAGAAACGACTTAGCTCCTACAATGAGCAGTTCTTC.

J is TRBJ1-1 and V is TRBV5-5; D is perhaps TRBD1 (5 bases). Per germline, CDR1 SGHKS and CDR2 YYEKEE (reference sequence). Trimming removed 2 bases at V and 0 bases at J, with 11 bases between. The CDR3 runs 15 residues. In DNA form, the CDR3 reads TGTGCCAGCAGCTTTGGGCAGGGCCTGAACACTGAAGCTTTCTTT. Translated: CASSFGQGLNTEAFF.

The chain employs TRBV11-2 and TRBJ1-1, with a weak D call TRBD1 (5 bases). Per germline, CDR1 SGHAT and CDR2 FQNNGV. Between the trimmed V and J ends, which lost 2 bases and 6 bases, there was a span of 16 bases. This CDR3 spans 15 amino acids. The CDR3 coding sequence is TGTGCCAGCAGCTTACAAACAGGAAATAACGCTGAAGCTTTCTTT. It translates to CASSLQTGNNAEAFF.

The V and J genes are TRBV6-2 or TRBV6-3 and TRBJ2-5; 15 bases are shared with TRBD2. V lost 6 bases, J lost 5 bases, and 28 bases stayed unmatched. The length of the CDR3 is 23 residues. CDR1 and CDR2 (germline): MNHEY, SVGEGT. The CDR3 protein is CASSPTPLSVDGLAGGEGETQYF. The CDR3 nucleotides are TGTGCCAGCAGCCCTACACCATTATCGGTCGATGGACTAGCGGGAGGGGAGGGGGAGACCCAGTACTTC.

V is TRBV27 and J is TRBJ2-2, with 8 bases aligning to TRBD2. The germline V gene encodes CDR1 MNHEY and CDR2 SMNVEV (reference sequence). The CDR3 spans 15 residues. The trim removed 7 bases at V and 3 bases at J, leaving 7 bases unmatched. The CDR3 sequence is CASTPGLGYTGELFF. CDR3 nucleotides: TGTGCCAGCACCCCGGGACTAGGATACACCGGGGAGCTGTTTTTT.

The rearrangement uses TRBV28 and TRBJ2-2; 9 bases line up with TRBD1. The CDR3 covers 17 residues. Germline V CDR1 and CDR2: MDHEN, SYDVKM. After removal of 1 base from V and 6 bases from J, the junction contained 9 bases not matched to a gene. The CDR3 region is CASSLFTGGFGAGELFF. The CDR3 DNA reads TGTGCCAGCAGTTTATTTACAGGGGGCTTTGGGGCCGGGGAGCTGTTTTTT.

This chain joins TRBV18 and TRBJ1-1, with 8 bases that match TRBD1. The germline V gene encodes CDR1 KGHSH and CDR2 LQKENI. After removal of 6 bases from V and 2 bases from J, the junction contained 17 bases not matched to a gene. The CDR3 covers 18 residues. The CDR3 reads CASSPQATGANSNTEAFF. CDR3 nucleotides: TGTGCCAGCTCCCCTCAAGCGACAGGGGCCAATTCCAACACTGAAGCTTTCTTT. The full variable domain, completed using reference TRBV18 and TRBJ1-1, is NAGVMQNPRHLVRRRGQEARLRCSPMKGHSHVYWYRQLPEEGLKFMVYLQKENIIDESGMPKERFSAEFPKEGPSILRIQQVVRGDSAAYFCASSPQATGANSNTEAFFGQGTRLTVV.

On this clone itself: Other DNA sequences in the sample encode the same CDR3. This chain joins TRBV12-3 or TRBV12-4 and TRBJ1-1; perhaps TRBD1 as D (6 bases). This CDR3 is built from 13 residues. V lost 6 bases and J 3 bases, leaving 11 bases between the germline ends. CDR3 amino acids: CASRSQGYTEAFF. The CDR3 DNA reads TGTGCCAGCAGGTCACAGGGTTACACTGAAGCTTTCTTT.

This clone appeared a single time. The chain combines TRBV2 with TRBJ2-1, with D maybe TRBD2 (6 bases). CDR1 is SNHLY, CDR2 FYNNEI, per germline. The CDR3 spans 15 residues. Trimming cost V 7 bases and J 4 bases, with 17 bases left between them. CDR3 sequence reads: CASILKRAGYNEQFF. CDR3 DNA: TGTGCCAGCATTTTAAAGCGGGCGGGTTACAATGAGCAGTTCTTC.

The chain couples TRBV19 to TRBJ1-2; D may be TRBD1 (5 bases). Germline V lookup: CDR1 LNHDA, CDR2 SQIVND (reference sequence). The ends were cut back, 5 bases at V and 3 bases at J, with 13 bases in the middle. The CDR3 runs 14 residues. This chain's CDR3 is CASSPHGGYYGYTF. The CDR3 DNA sequence: TGTGCCAGTAGTCCCCATGGGGGGTACTATGGCTACACCTTC.

In its sample, this clone was seen once. The chain is built from TRBV19 and TRBJ2-3; 14 nucleotides match TRBD2. The CDR3 runs 20 residues. V shed 6 bases and J 2 bases; nucleotides not matched to a gene: 16. Germline CDR1 reads LNHDA; CDR2 reads SQIVND (reference sequence). The CDR3 loop reads CASRPSIGTSGSADTDTQYF. The DNA of the CDR3 is TGTGCCAGTAGACCCTCGATCGGGACTAGCGGGAGCGCGGACACAGATACGCAGTATTTT.

This clone was found a few times. The chain joins TRBV18 to TRBJ2-1; the match to TRBD1 covers 10 bases. Germline lookup yields CDR1 KGHSH and CDR2 LQKENI. This CDR3 has 13 amino acids. Trimming removed 2 bases from V and 8 bases from J; junction bases left unmatched: 0. The CDR3 spells CASSPGTGDEQFF. The CDR3, as DNA: TGTGCCAGCTCACCAGGGACAGGGGATGAGCAGTTCTTC.

V and J are TRBV19 and TRBJ2-1; D not resolved. Germline loops: CDR1 LNHDA, CDR2 SQIVND (reference sequence). V was trimmed by 5 bases and J by 8 bases, leaving 10 bases between them. The CDR3 covers 12 residues. The CDR3 protein is CASSPGGYEQFF. CDR3 nucleotides: TGTGCCAGTAGTCCGGGTGGCTATGAGCAGTTCTTC. Using reference TRBV19 and TRBJ2-1 for the parts outside the CDR3, the full variable domain is DGGITQSPKYLFRKEGQNVTLSCEQNLNHDAMYWYRQDPGQGLRLIYYSQIVNDFQKGDIAEGYSVSREKKESFPLTVTSAQKNPTAFYLCASSPGGYEQFFGPGTRLTVL.

This chain joins TRBV6-5 and TRBJ2-1; TRBD2 aligns across 9 bases. The CDR3 has 15 amino acids. Trimming at V came to 1 base and at J to 8 bases, leaving 6 bases not matched to a gene. Germline CDR1 is MNHEY and CDR2 is SVGAGI. CDR3 region: CASSYFSGSRDEQFF. CDR3 DNA: TGTGCCAGCAGTTACTTTAGCGGGAGTCGGGATGAGCAGTTCTTC.

The table lists this clone with a count of one. This chain connects TRBV29-1 to TRBJ2-5; 10 bases agree with TRBD1. The CDR3 is 13 amino acids. Germline CDR1 is SQVTM and CDR2 is ANQGSEA. Unmatched junction bases numbered 3, after V lost 4 bases and J lost 4 bases. CDR3: CSVGGTGAETQYF. CDR3 bases: TGCAGCGTTGGGGGGACAGGGGCAGAGACCCAGTACTTC.

This rearrangement joins TRBV3-1 (or the pseudogene TRBV3-2) to TRBJ2-7; the match to TRBD2 covers 11 bases. The CDR3 spans 15 residues. V trimming: 4 bases; J trimming: 3 bases; junction bases outside the gene matches: 5. Germline loops: CDR1 LGHDT, CDR2 YNNKEL (reference sequence). The DNA for the CDR3 is TGTGCCAGCAGCCTTGGACTAGCGGGCAACTACGAGCAGTACTTC. Translating gives CASSLGLAGNYEQYF.